One T cell receptor beta chain is described in this entry. Its specificity is unknown. The record originates from a study of shared clonotypes between healthy human individuals. Across the study: Sampling drew on donors who were a couple of women and three men aged 18 to 49.

The table came from immunoSEQ multiplex PCR; TCRdb's copy has only in-frame clones and leaves some out. The table has 1 million to 1.3 million clones, 75% to 80% seen once. CDR3 size: 14 residues. Germline V gene lookup returns CDR1 SGHRS and CDR2 YFSETQ. V gave up 0 bases and J gave up 8 bases, with 12 bases separating them. Study-level results: Shared across four donors were roughly 4.8% of the naive CD4 clonotypes. Despite large depth, rarefaction showed incomplete sorted-subset sequencing.

This TCR derives from a man younger than 35 in good health. Some clones in this sample may be carry-over from other donors' samples. The chain employs TRBV5-1 and TRBJ2-1; no firm D call. What was sequenced was memory CD4+ T cells from PBMCs. Subset described: CD45RA-negative fraction. The CDR3 sequence: CASSLGLGGDEQFF. The CDR3 DNA reads as TGCGCCAGCAGCTTGGGACTCGGTGGGGATGAGCAGTTCTTC.